Below are 17 T cell receptor beta chains sequenced from a single sample in a study of cytomegalovirus exposure and HLA in healthy donors. PCR employed 60 Vbeta and 13 Jbeta primers. This table comes from immunoSEQ multiplex PCR, and its TCRdb copy is limited to in-frame clones, with some not included. Of some 160,000 clones listed, 77% are singletons. Sequencing was performed on PBMCs. The receptors were gathered from a woman aged 25 to 45 in good health and CMV-seronegative.

The chain employs TRBV27 and TRBJ2-1; 13 nucleotides match TRBD2. Germline V lookup: CDR1 MNHEY, CDR2 SMNVEV (reference sequence). The CDR3 is 17 residues long. V gave up 5 bases and J gave up 2 bases; unmatched junction bases: 6. CDR3 amino acids: CASSQGLAGVPYNEQFF. For the CDR3, the DNA is TGTGCCAGCAGTCAAGGACTAGCGGGAGTTCCCTACAATGAGCAGTTCTTC.

The gene calls are TRBV18 and TRBJ1-2, with D perhaps TRBD1 (5 bases). The germline gives CDR1 KGHSH, CDR2 LQKENI. This CDR3 contains 13 residues. Between the trimmed V and J ends, which lost 0 bases and 6 bases, there was a span of 8 bases. CDR3 protein: CASSPPGRDGYTF. The CDR3 bases are TGTGCCAGCTCACCACCAGGCAGGGATGGCTACACCTTC.

This clone was observed a single time. The rearrangement joins TRBV30 to TRBJ2-1, with 13 bases identical to TRBD2. This CDR3 comprises 18 residues. V trimming: 4 bases; J trimming: 2 bases; junction bases outside the gene matches: 11. The germline CDR1 and CDR2 sequences are GTSNPN and SVGIG (reference sequence). For the CDR3, the DNA is TGTGCCTGGATGCCGGGACTAGCGGGATGGGGTACCTACAATGAGCAGTTCTTC. The encoded protein is CAWMPGLAGWGTYNEQFF. Using reference TRBV30 and TRBJ2-1 for the parts outside the CDR3, the full variable domain is SQTIHQWPATLVQPVGSPLSLECTVEGTSNPNLYWYRQAAGRGLQLLFYSVGIGQISSEVPQNLSASRPQDRQFILSSKKLLLSDSGFYLCAWMPGLAGWGTYNEQFFGPGTRLTVL.

V gene TRBV13 combines with J gene TRBJ2-7, with TRBD1 matching 11 bases. Germline-derived CDR1 and CDR2 are PRHDT and FYEKMQ (reference sequence). Trimming at V came to 5 bases and at J to 2 bases, leaving 2 bases not matched to a gene. This CDR3 spans 14 amino acids. The CDR3 DNA reads TGTGCCAGCAGCGCGGGACAGGGGGCCTACGAGCAGTACTTC. It translates to CASSAGQGAYEQYF.

The chain links TRBV2 to TRBJ2-7; 14 bases are shared with TRBD2. Trimming cost V 6 bases and J 2 bases; bases outside gene matches: 3. CDR3 length: 15 amino acids. Germline CDR1 reads SNHLY; CDR2 reads FYNNEI. The CDR3 DNA reads as TGTGCCAGCAGGAGGGGACTAGCGGGGGCCTACGAGCAGTACTTC. Protein sequence: CASRRGLAGAYEQYF.

In this sample, this clone turned up a few times. The gene calls are TRBV27 and TRBJ2-1, with D perhaps TRBD1 (8 bases). V lost 5 bases, J lost 1 base, and 12 bases lay in between. This CDR3 has 15 amino acids. Looked up from germline, CDR1 is MNHEY and CDR2 is SMNVEV (reference sequence). The CDR3 nucleotides read TGTGCCAGCAGTGTACAGGGGGGGTCCTACAATGAGCAGTTCTTC. Its translation is CASSVQGGSYNEQFF.

The rearrangement joins TRBV15 to TRBJ2-7; tentative D call: TRBD1 (6 bases). Germline values: CDR1 LNHNV, CDR2 YYDKDF (reference sequence). V was clipped by 0 bases and J by 2 bases, with 17 bases between them. The CDR3 is 17 residues long. CDR3 sequence: CATSRDQDPDSAYEQYF. The CDR3 nucleotides read TGTGCCACCAGCAGAGACCAGGACCCGGACAGTGCCTACGAGCAGTACTTC. Filled out from reference TRBV15 and TRBJ2-7, the complete variable domain reads DAMVIQNPRYQVTQFGKPVTLSCSQTLNHNVMYWYQQKSSQAPKLLFHYYDKDFNNEADTPDNFQSRRPNTSFCFLDIRSPGLGDTAMYLCATSRDQDPDSAYEQYFGPGTRLTVT.

The J gene is TRBJ1-1, the V gene TRBV5-6; 9 positions match TRBD1. J gave up 10 bases and V 3 bases, and 10 bases lay outside the gene matches. There are 14 residues in the CDR3. Germline lookup yields CDR1 SGHDT and CDR2 YYEEEE. CDR3 residues: CASSWGTGNYGAFF. The CDR3 bases are TGTGCCAGCAGCTGGGGGACAGGGAATTACGGAGCTTTCTTT. The full variable domain, completed using reference TRBV5-6 and TRBJ1-1, is DAGVTQSPTHLIKTRGQQVTLRCSPKSGHDTVSWYQQALGQGPQFIFQYYEEEERQRGNFPDRFSGHQFPNYSSELNVNALLLGDSALYLCASSWGTGNYGAFFGQGTRLTVV.

This clone was seen once. The J gene is TRBJ1-4, the V gene TRBV19; D remains ambiguous. Germline assignment: CDR1 LNHDA and CDR2 SQIVND (reference sequence). Trimming left V 5 bases short and J 7 bases short, with 14 bases between. The length of the CDR3 is 14 residues. The CDR3 loop reads CASSPSSGSEKLFF. The CDR3 nucleotides are TGTGCCAGTAGTCCGTCGTCTGGTAGTGAAAAACTGTTTTTT.

The V call is TRBV6-5, the J call TRBJ2-3, with D maybe TRBD1 (6 bases). The CDR3 sequence is 12 residues long. V was trimmed by 5 bases and J by 9 bases, leaving 12 bases between them. Germline V gives CDR1 MNHEY, CDR2 SVGAGI. The CDR3 sequence: CASSNDRFTQYF. DNA of the CDR3: TGTGCCAGCAGTAACGACAGGTTCACGCAGTATTTT.

This clone was counted between two and nine times. The chain joins TRBV5-1 to TRBJ1-2; 8 nucleotides line up with TRBD1. The germline gives CDR1 SGHRS, CDR2 YFSETQ. V shed 0 bases, J shed 3 bases, and the junction held 4 bases outside the gene matches. This CDR3 is 15 amino acids long. Here the CDR3 DNA reads TGCGCCAGCAGCTTGGCCAGGGGGCAAGACTATGGCTACACCTTC. Protein sequence: CASSLARGQDYGYTF.

The genes are TRBV29-1 and TRBJ1-2; 7 bases agree with TRBD1. CDR1 is SQVTM, CDR2 ANQGSEA, per germline. This CDR3 region has 11 residues. V shed 7 bases and J 8 bases; nucleotides not matched to a gene: 7. CDR3: CSGLTGRGYTF. CDR3 DNA: TGCAGCGGACTGACAGGGCGCGGCTACACCTTC.

This clone was seen more than once but under ten times. V is TRBV30 and J is TRBJ2-1; TRBD2 matches at 12 bases. The trim removed 2 bases at V and 7 bases at J, leaving 3 bases unmatched. Per germline, CDR1 GTSNPN and CDR2 SVGIG (reference sequence). CDR3 size: 14 residues. CDR3 region: CAWSWTSGANEQFF. CDR3 coding DNA: TGTGCCTGGAGTTGGACTAGCGGGGCAAATGAGCAGTTCTTC.

The chain couples TRBV19 to TRBJ2-4; no clear D. V dropped 6 bases and J dropped 3 bases, with 15 bases sitting between them. The CDR3 totals 15 residues. Per the germline V gene, CDR1 is LNHDA and CDR2 is SQIVND (reference sequence). This CDR3 is CASSPSGFSKNIQYF. DNA of the CDR3: TGTGCCAGTAGCCCCTCGGGTTTTAGCAAAAACATTCAGTACTTC.

This clone was picked up one time. V is TRBV6-1 and J is TRBJ2-3, with a possible D match to TRBD2 (6 bases). This CDR3 is 13 amino acids long. Per the germline V gene, CDR1 is MNHNS and CDR2 is SASEGT. The germline V and J ends were trimmed by 7 bases and 4 bases, with 12 bases remaining between them. The CDR3: CASMTGAADTQYF. The CDR3 DNA reads TGTGCCAGCATGACGGGAGCCGCAGATACGCAGTATTTT.

The rearrangement joins TRBV10-3 to TRBJ2-2; 8 bases are shared with TRBD1. CDR1 and CDR2 from the germline V gene are ENHRY and SYGVKD. This CDR3 spans 15 amino acids. With V trimmed by 6 bases and J by 1 base, 4 bases remained unmatched. As DNA, the CDR3 is TGTGCCATCAGAGCCGGGACAGGGAACACCGGGGAGCTGTTTTTT. Amino acids: CAIRAGTGNTGELFF.

The count of this clone is one. This sequence joins TRBV19 and TRBJ2-7; 7 bases align to TRBD1. Germline V gives CDR1 LNHDA, CDR2 SQIVND (reference sequence). With 5 bases clipped from V and 0 bases from J, the junction kept 7 bases outside the gene matches. The CDR3 is 15 residues long. The CDR3 DNA follows: TGTGCCAGTAGTCTATTTCCAGGGGGCTCCTACGAGCAGTACTTC. This encodes CASSLFPGGSYEQYF.